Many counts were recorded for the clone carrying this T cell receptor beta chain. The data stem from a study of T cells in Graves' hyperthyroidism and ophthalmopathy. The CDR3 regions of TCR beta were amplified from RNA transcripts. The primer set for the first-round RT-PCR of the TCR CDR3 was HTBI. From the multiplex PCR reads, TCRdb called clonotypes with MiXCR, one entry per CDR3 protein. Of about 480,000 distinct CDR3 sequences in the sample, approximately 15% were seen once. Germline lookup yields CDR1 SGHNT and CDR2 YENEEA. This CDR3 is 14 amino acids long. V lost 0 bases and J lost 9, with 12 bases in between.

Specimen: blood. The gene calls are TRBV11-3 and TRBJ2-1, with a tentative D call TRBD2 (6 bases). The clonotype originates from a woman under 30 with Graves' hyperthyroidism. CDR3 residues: CASSLDWRDSEQFF. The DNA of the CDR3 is TGTGCCAGCAGCTTAGATTGGAGGGACTCTGAGCAGTTCTTC.